This TCR beta chain derives from a study of immune characterization of retroperitoneal liposarcoma. The CDR3 is 14 residues long. Germline values: CDR1 MNHNS, CDR2 SASEGT. Trimming removed 6 bases from V and 10 bases from J; junction bases left unmatched: 12. TCRdb itself ran the PCR reads through MiXCR, one entry per CDR3 protein. The table lists 8,000 or so distinct CDR3 sequences, approximately 40% of them singletons. This clonotype originated in a male donor with retroperitoneal liposarcoma. The genes are TRBV6-1 and TRBJ2-1; 7 bases fit TRBD2. Sequencing was carried out using tumor tissue. The CDR3 reads CASRISGTYPEQFF. The CDR3, as DNA: TGTGCCAGCAGGATAAGCGGGACCTATCCCGAGCAGTTCTTC.